The 23 T cell receptor beta chains below come from one sample, sequenced in a study of cytomegalovirus exposure and HLA in healthy donors. PCR was performed using 60 Vbeta and 13 Jbeta primers. The method was immunoSEQ multiplex PCR; TCRdb's version includes in-frame clones alone and lacks a portion of them. The sample yields 110,000 to 150,000 clones, approximately 9% seen once. The source material was PBMCs. These receptors came from a male donor in good health and CMV-seronegative.

The chain joins TRBV28 to TRBJ2-3, with D possibly being TRBD1 (5 bases). In germline, CDR1 is MDHEN, CDR2 SYDVKM. This CDR3 is built from 14 residues. V was pared by 10 bases and J by 1 base, with 15 bases between. The chain's CDR3 is CATVRGFGTDTQYF. The CDR3 DNA reads as TGTGCCACCGTTAGGGGTTTCGGCACAGATACGCAGTATTTT.

In its sample, this clone was seen a few times. The CDR3 sequence is CASSLEPGQGRCEQYF. The CDR3 DNA follows: TGTGCCAGCAGCTTAGAACCGGGACAGGGTAGGTGCGAGCAGTACTTC. The chain uses TRBV7-2 and TRBJ2-7; 9 bases fit TRBD1. Per the germline V gene, CDR1 is SGHTA and CDR2 is FQGNSA. This CDR3 is 16 amino acids long. V was clipped by 1 base and J by 6 bases; unmatched bases: 10.

The chain employs TRBV14 and TRBJ2-1; D uncertain. The CDR3 covers 11 residues. Trimming removed 3 bases from V and 8 bases from J, with 5 bases in between. Germline V CDR1 and CDR2: SGHDN, FVKESK. The chain's CDR3 is CASSHFYEQFF. The CDR3 bases are TGTGCCAGCAGCCATTTCTATGAGCAGTTCTTC.

V usage is TRBV19 and J usage is TRBJ2-7; TRBD2 matches 7 bases. Germline V CDR1 and CDR2: LNHDA, SQIVND (reference sequence). The CDR3 is made up of 14 amino acids. The junction had 9 bases not matched to a gene; V was cut back by 3 bases and J by 7 bases. The CDR3 DNA follows: TGTGCCAGTAGTATTGGCGGGGGATCTGGGGAGCAGTACTTC. It is translated as CASSIGGGSGEQYF.

The table lists this clone with a few counts. The sample has other DNA sequences that encode this CDR3 too. The chain carries TRBV5-4 and TRBJ1-1; 7 nucleotides match TRBD1. CDR1 is SGHNT, CDR2 YYREEE, per germline (reference sequence). This CDR3 has 15 residues. V lost 4 bases, J lost 3 bases, and 9 bases stayed unmatched. CDR3 sequence: CASSLKIGQDTEAFF. CDR3 bases: TGTGCCAGCAGCCTCAAGATAGGACAGGACACTGAAGCTTTCTTT. The full variable domain, rest sourced from reference TRBV5-4 and TRBJ1-1, is ETGVTQSPTHLIKTRGQQVTLRCSSQSGHNTVSWYQQALGQGPQFIFQYYREEENGRGNFPPRFSGLQFPNYSSELNVNALELDDSALYLCASSLKIGQDTEAFFGQGTRLTVV.

This clone was seen more than once but under ten times. V usage is TRBV7-2 and J usage is TRBJ1-4, with unresolved D. With 1 base removed from V and 8 bases from J, the gap between germline ends came to 8 bases. The germline gives CDR1 SGHTA, CDR2 FQGNSA. The CDR3 is 13 residues long. The CDR3 nucleotides read TGTGCCAGCAGCTTAGTTCGAGGGGAAAAACTGTTTTTT. Translating it yields CASSLVRGEKLFF.

The chain links TRBV7-6 to TRBJ2-7, with TRBD2 identical over 8 bases. CDR1 SGHVS and CDR2 FNYEAQ come from the germline V gene. This CDR3 is 15 amino acids long. With V trimmed by 1 base and J by 3 bases, 5 bases remained unmatched. The CDR3 sequence: CASSLEAGGLYEQYF. The CDR3 region has the DNA TGTGCCAGCAGCTTAGAGGCGGGGGGCCTCTACGAGCAGTACTTC. The full variable domain, its missing parts supplied by reference TRBV7-6 and TRBJ2-7, is GAGVSQSPRYKVTKRGQDVALRCDPISGHVSLYWYRQALGQGPEFLTYFNYEAQQDKSGLPNDRFSAERPEGSISTLTIQRTEQRDSAMYRCASSLEAGGLYEQYFGPGTRLTVT.

This clone appeared a few times. This chain links TRBV28 with TRBJ2-2; 11 bases match TRBD1. Per the germline V gene, CDR1 is MDHEN and CDR2 is SYDVKM. V shed 3 bases, J shed 0 bases, and the junction held 3 bases outside the gene matches. This CDR3 is 17 amino acids long. Here the CDR3 reads CASSLRDRGANTGELFF. CDR3 bases: TGTGCCAGCAGTTTGCGGGACAGGGGGGCGAACACCGGGGAGCTGTTTTTT.

This clone was counted between two and nine times. The chain joins TRBV2 to TRBJ1-4; tentative D call: TRBD1 (5 bases). V lost 3 bases and J lost 7, with 12 bases in between. This CDR3 is built from 14 residues. CDR1 is SNHLY, CDR2 FYNNEI, per germline. This chain's CDR3 is CASSEGGASEKLFF. CDR3 DNA: TGTGCCAGCAGTGAGGGTGGGGCGAGTGAAAAACTGTTTTTT.

This clone was seen a few times. The chain has TRBV28 and TRBJ2-5; 12 bases line up with TRBD2. The CDR3 runs to 18 residues. Germline V CDR1 and CDR2: MDHEN, SYDVKM. The V gene end was trimmed by 2 bases and the J gene end by 4 bases; junction bases not matched to a gene: 11. The CDR3 nucleotides are TGTGCCAGCAGTTTACCTTCCCTAGCGGGAGGGCCGGGAGAGACCCAGTACTTC. Amino acids: CASSLPSLAGGPGETQYF.

This clone turned up a few times. The chain has TRBV7-2 and TRBJ2-7; 12 bases line up with TRBD2. The germline gives CDR1 SGHTA, CDR2 FQGNSA. J lost 3 bases, V lost 6 bases, and 3 bases had no gene match. The CDR3 has 14 residues. This CDR3 is CASRLAGGVYEQYF. The DNA of the CDR3 is TGTGCCAGCAGGCTAGCGGGAGGGGTCTACGAGCAGTACTTC.

This chain connects TRBV2 to TRBJ2-6; D is unclear. Per the germline V gene, CDR1 is SNHLY and CDR2 is FYNNEI. Trimming left V 2 bases short and J 0 bases short, with 11 bases between. CDR3 size: 17 residues. CDR3 region: CASSEYLRSSGANVLTF. The CDR3 region has the DNA TGTGCCAGCAGTGAATATCTAAGATCCTCTGGGGCCAACGTCCTGACTTTC.

This clone was seen more than once but under ten times. This sequence joins TRBV4-3 and TRBJ1-2, with 9 bases lining up with TRBD1. CDR1 is LGHNA, CDR2 YSLEER, per germline. This CDR3 spans 13 amino acids. After removal of 6 bases from V and 7 bases from J, the junction contained 6 bases not matched to a gene. The CDR3 DNA reads TGCGCCAGCAGTCGGGACAGGGAGGCTGGCTACACCTTC. The encoded protein is CASSRDREAGYTF.

The gene calls are TRBV6-1 and TRBJ2-2; D is ambiguous. V lost 1 base and J lost 1, with 10 bases in between. The CDR3 runs to 16 residues. Germline-derived CDR1 and CDR2 are MNHNS and SASEGT. The CDR3 spells CASSEDNIRNTGELFF. Here the CDR3 DNA reads TGTGCCAGCAGTGAAGACAACATACGGAACACCGGGGAGCTGTTTTTT.

This clone was observed a few times. CDR3 amino acids: CASSFSGGGADTQYF. The CDR3 nucleotides are TGTGCCAGCAGCTTTTCCGGCGGGGGGGCAGATACGCAGTATTTT. V is TRBV5-6 and J is TRBJ2-3; 9 bases fit TRBD2. After removal of 2 bases from V and 4 bases from J, the junction contained 5 bases not matched to a gene. Germline assignment: CDR1 SGHDT and CDR2 YYEEEE. The CDR3 is made up of 15 amino acids.

The table lists this clone with a few counts. The CDR3 reads CASSVGGTPNQPQHF. The CDR3 DNA reads TGTGCCAGCAGCGTAGGGGGGACTCCTAATCAGCCCCAGCATTTT. The chain recombines TRBV9 with TRBJ1-5, with a possible D match to TRBD1 (5 bases). Trimming removed 0 bases from V and 4 bases from J, with 11 bases in between. Germline CDR1 SGDLS, CDR2 YYNGEE. The CDR3 contains 15 residues.

V gene TRBV7-6 combines with J gene TRBJ2-7; D may be TRBD1 (6 bases). CDR1 is SGHVS and CDR2 is FNYEAQ in the germline V gene. The V gene lost 1 base and the J gene lost 3 bases, with 7 bases spanning the gap. This CDR3 has 13 amino acids. The CDR3 reads CASSLEQGYEQYF. DNA for the CDR3: TGTGCCAGCAGCTTAGAACAGGGCTACGAGCAGTACTTC.

This clone was seen a handful of times. This chain's CDR3 is CASSPSRGGNEQYF. For the CDR3, the DNA is TGTGCCAGCAGCCCATCTAGGGGCGGGAACGAGCAGTACTTC. The V call is TRBV6-5, the J call TRBJ2-7; a possible D gene is TRBD2 (6 bases). Per germline, CDR1 MNHEY and CDR2 SVGAGI. The CDR3 sequence is 14 residues long. Trimming removed 6 bases from V and 5 bases from J, with 17 bases in between.

This clone was picked up a small number of times. The rearrangement uses TRBV13 and TRBJ2-7; no firm D call. The CDR3 is 15 amino acids. Germline V CDR1 and CDR2: PRHDT, FYEKMQ (reference sequence). Deletions cut 1 base from V and 6 bases from J, with 16 bases between. The CDR3 DNA sequence: TGTGCCAGCAGCTTAGACCGACTGGATCTCGGCGAGCAGTACTTC. It specifies CASSLDRLDLGEQYF.

The genes are TRBV5-1 and TRBJ2-1, with D possibly TRBD1 on 7 matching bases. Looked up from germline, CDR1 is SGHRS and CDR2 is YFSETQ. Between the trimmed V and J ends, which lost 4 bases and 6 bases, there was a span of 17 bases. The CDR3 runs to 15 residues. Written as DNA, the CDR3 is TGCGCCAGCAGCCCAGGGGGGACTGGAGCCAATGAGCAGTTCTTC. Amino acid sequence: CASSPGGTGANEQFF.

This clone came up a few times. The chain uses TRBV19 and TRBJ2-7, with D maybe TRBD2 (6 bases). The CDR3 sequence is 16 residues long. The V gene's germline CDR1 is LNHDA and CDR2 SQIVND (reference sequence). Trimming cost V 5 bases and J 1 base, with 18 bases left between them. The CDR3 here is CASSAHHRDSSYEQYF. As DNA, the CDR3 is TGTGCCAGTAGTGCCCACCACCGGGACTCATCCTACGAGCAGTACTTC.

In its sample, this clone was seen a few times. The chain couples TRBV4-1 to TRBJ1-1, with D unresolved. The CDR3 is made up of 15 amino acids. Germline V lookup: CDR1 MGHRA, CDR2 YSYEKL. Trimming took 4 bases from V and 3 from J, leaving 15 bases between them. The CDR3 DNA is TGCGCCAGCAGCCCCTCGGGAATTTCCGACACTGAAGCTTTCTTT. Its translation is CASSPSGISDTEAFF.

This clone showed up just a few times. The gene calls are TRBV2 and TRBJ1-1; D not certain. V was pared by 0 bases and J by 9 bases, with 14 bases between. Germline CDR1 reads SNHLY; CDR2 reads FYNNEI. CDR3 length equals 14 residues. Written as DNA, the CDR3 is TGTGCCAGCAGTGAAGCGCAAGAGGCCTTAAAAGCTTTCTTT. Protein sequence: CASSEAQEALKAFF.